Presented here are 27 T cell receptor beta chains from one specimen sequenced in a study of T cell responses to AZD1222 COVID-19 vaccine. Clones were read by immunoSEQ multiplex PCR, and TCRdb kept only the in-frame ones, dropping some. This table holds 100,000 or so clones, 90% to 95% found once. The specimen was peripheral blood, collected on day 0 of AZD1222 vaccination. These receptors were taken from an adult in good health.

The genes are TRBV27 and TRBJ2-7; TRBD2 might be the D (6 bases). The CDR3 spans 17 residues. V was clipped by 4 bases and J by 0 bases, with 19 bases between them. Germline V lookup: CDR1 MNHEY, CDR2 SMNVEV (reference sequence). CDR3 residues: CASSSLFQGTPSYEQYF. The CDR3 DNA is TGTGCCAGCAGTTCCCTTTTCCAAGGGACTCCCTCCTACGAGCAGTACTTC.

The chain carries TRBV5-8 and TRBJ2-1; D is unclear. V was pared by 1 base and J by 9 bases, with 8 bases between. Germline V lookup: CDR1 SGHTS, CDR2 YDEGEE. CDR3 length: 12 residues. The CDR3 loop reads CASSLWLGEQFF. The CDR3 nucleotides read TGTGCCAGCAGCTTGTGGTTGGGTGAGCAGTTCTTC.

This clone was recorded once. The chain recombines TRBV19 with TRBJ1-1; perhaps TRBD1 as D (6 bases). The CDR3 length is 16 residues. In germline, CDR1 is LNHDA, CDR2 SQIVND (reference sequence). Trimming took off 5 bases at V and 0 bases at J, with 16 bases between the two ends. The CDR3 region has the DNA TGTGCCAGTAGTGCGCAACTTGGACAGCTGAACACTGAAGCTTTCTTT. Translating it yields CASSAQLGQLNTEAFF.

J is TRBJ2-7 and V is TRBV21-1. TRBV21-1 counts as a pseudogene. The CDR3 has 10 residues. The CDR3 region is CASTWVEQYF. CDR3 DNA sequence: TGTGCCTCGACCTGGGTCGAGCAGTACTTC.

The rearrangement joins TRBV9 to TRBJ2-2, with 8 bases matching TRBD1. The germline gives CDR1 SGDLS, CDR2 YYNGEE. The junction had 5 bases not matched to a gene; V was cut back by 4 bases and J by 3 bases. CDR3 size: 15 residues. The CDR3 DNA reads as TGTGCCAGCAGCCTCCGACAGGGGTACACCGGGGAGCTGTTTTTT. Encoded protein: CASSLRQGYTGELFF.

The chain has TRBV6-6 and TRBJ1-2; a weak D match, TRBD1 (5 bases). V lost 6 bases and J 8 bases, leaving 22 bases between the germline ends. The CDR3 is 15 amino acids. In germline, CDR1 is MNHNY, CDR2 SVGAGI (reference sequence). The CDR3 sequence: CASRPDLRGRGGYTF. Here the CDR3 DNA reads TGTGCCAGCAGACCCGACCTAAGGGGAAGGGGAGGCTACACCTTC.

The gene calls are TRBV4-1 and TRBJ2-7; 9 bases fit TRBD2. Germline V lookup: CDR1 MGHRA, CDR2 YSYEKL. With V trimmed by 3 bases and J by 3 bases, 9 bases remained unmatched. CDR3 length: 16 amino acids. The CDR3 DNA follows: TGCGCCAGCAGCCACAGTCCGGGGCGGGAGGGCTACGAGCAGTACTTC. Translating gives CASSHSPGREGYEQYF.

This chain uses TRBV28 with TRBJ1-3; no definite D call. Looked up from germline, CDR1 is MDHEN and CDR2 is SYDVKM. This CDR3 has 14 amino acids. Trimming removed 8 bases from V and 0 bases from J, with 11 bases in between. CDR3 coding DNA: TGTGCCAGCCTTCGCGGGTACTCTGGAAACACCATATATTTT. Protein sequence: CASLRGYSGNTIYF.

This chain uses TRBV4-1 with TRBJ1-1, with a tentative D call TRBD1 (5 bases). The CDR3 extends over 16 amino acids. Germline values: CDR1 MGHRA, CDR2 YSYEKL. The V end was cut by 0 bases, the J end by 0 bases, with 11 bases between. CDR3: CASSQEGAYMNTEAFF. The CDR3 DNA reads TGCGCCAGCAGCCAAGAAGGGGCGTACATGAACACTGAAGCTTTCTTT.

This chain connects TRBV24-1 to TRBJ2-1; D gene unclear. Germline V CDR1 and CDR2: KGHDR, SFDVKD. This CDR3 contains 14 residues. V was trimmed by 4 bases and J by 8 bases, leaving 14 bases between them. Written as DNA, the CDR3 is TGTGCCACCAGTGACCGGACCTTAATTGATGAGCAGTTCTTC. This encodes CATSDRTLIDEQFF.

The chain carries TRBV27 and TRBJ2-5, with D uncertain. The germline gives CDR1 MNHEY, CDR2 SMNVEV (reference sequence). There are 12 residues in the CDR3. Trimming took 4 bases from V and 3 from J, leaving 6 bases between them. CDR3 DNA: TGTGCCAGCAGTTCGGCCAAAGAGACCCAGTACTTC. Amino acid sequence: CASSSAKETQYF.

The J gene is TRBJ1-1, the V gene TRBV2, with 8 positions matching TRBD1. CDR1 and CDR2 from the germline V gene are SNHLY and FYNNEI. With 3 bases clipped from V and 4 bases from J, the junction kept 4 bases outside the gene matches. This CDR3 spans 14 amino acids. The CDR3 DNA reads TGTGCCAGCAGTGAGCAGGGGGCGCGCACTGAAGCTTTCTTT. Encoded protein: CASSEQGARTEAFF.

This clone came up once. The chain links TRBV7-9 to TRBJ1-1; D gene ambiguous. The CDR3 spans 14 residues. Per the germline V gene, CDR1 is SEHNR and CDR2 is FQNEAQ (reference sequence). V lost 1 base and J 4 bases, leaving 10 bases between the germline ends. CDR3 DNA sequence: TGTGCCAGCAGCTTAGAGGCCCCGGGCACTGAAGCTTTCTTT. This codes for CASSLEAPGTEAFF. Using reference TRBV7-9 and TRBJ1-1 for the parts outside the CDR3, the full variable domain is DTGVSQNPRHKITKRGQNVTFRCDPISEHNRLYWYRQTLGQGPEFLTYFQNEAQLEKSRLLSDRFSAERPKGSFSTLEIQRTEQGDSAMYLCASSLEAPGTEAFFGQGTRLTVV.

J is TRBJ2-2 and V is TRBV6-5, with 8 positions matching TRBD2. Germline V gives CDR1 MNHEY, CDR2 SVGAGI. V was pared by 6 bases and J by 6 bases, with 9 bases of the junction left unmatched. The CDR3 totals 15 residues. The CDR3, as DNA: TGTGCCAGCAGGAACAGCGGGAGATCAGCCGGGGAGCTGTTTTTT. It specifies CASRNSGRSAGELFF.

This rearrangement joins TRBV7-3 to TRBJ2-1, with unresolved D. This CDR3 is 13 amino acids long. V gave up 3 bases and J gave up 5 bases, with 8 bases separating them. The germline gives CDR1 SGHTA, CDR2 FQGTGA. The CDR3 DNA is TGTGCCAGCAGCTTCGGGCCTAACAATGAGCAGTTCTTC. Residues: CASSFGPNNEQFF.

The genes are TRBV29-1 and TRBJ1-1; D is uncertain. Germline assignment: CDR1 SQVTM and CDR2 ANQGSEA. The V end was cut by 4 bases, the J end by 1 base, with 4 bases between. This CDR3 contains 11 residues. CDR3 coding DNA: TGCAGCGTTGGCAGGAACACTGAAGCTTTCTTT. Its translation is CSVGRNTEAFF.

The V gene is TRBV9, the J gene TRBJ1-6; D gene ambiguous. V was pared by 0 bases and J by 10 bases, with 11 bases between. Germline CDR1 reads SGDLS; CDR2 reads YYNGEE. CDR3 length: 14 residues. CDR3 DNA: TGTGCCAGCAGCGTAGAGGGCATCGGATCACCCCTCCACTTT. It yields the protein CASSVEGIGSPLHF.

The V call is TRBV5-1, the J call TRBJ2-1; no clear D gene. The CDR3 covers 14 residues. The V gene lost 2 bases and the J gene lost 0 bases, with 6 bases spanning the gap. The germline V gene has CDR1 SGHRS and CDR2 YFSETQ. CDR3 sequence: CASSLQSSYNEQFF. The CDR3 DNA follows: TGCGCCAGCAGCTTACAGAGCTCCTACAATGAGCAGTTCTTC.

This clone was detected a few times. J is TRBJ1-2 and V is TRBV13; 7 nucleotides agree with TRBD1. There are 15 residues in the CDR3. The V gene end was trimmed by 5 bases and the J gene end by 2 bases; junction bases not matched to a gene: 8. The germline CDR1 and CDR2 sequences are PRHDT and FYEKMQ (reference sequence). Here the CDR3 reads CASSEQHRGNYGYTF. In DNA, the CDR3 is TGTGCCAGCAGCGAACAACACAGGGGCAACTATGGCTACACCTTC.

The chain carries TRBV18 and TRBJ2-3, with TRBD2 identical over 15 bases. CDR3 length: 18 amino acids. V shed 6 bases and J 3 bases; nucleotides not matched to a gene: 10. Germline V lookup: CDR1 KGHSH, CDR2 LQKENI. CDR3 loop: CASSGLAGGTSSTDTQYF. CDR3 in DNA: TGTGCCAGCTCTGGACTAGCGGGGGGGACTAGTTCAACAGATACGCAGTATTTT.

The chain recombines TRBV5-5 with TRBJ1-6, with D maybe TRBD1 (5 bases). V lost 0 bases to trimming and J lost 0 bases, with 10 bases between them. Per the germline V gene, CDR1 is SGHKS and CDR2 is YYEKEE (reference sequence). The CDR3 is 17 amino acids. CDR3 amino acids: CASSLGAGRSYNSPLHF. In DNA form, the CDR3 reads TGTGCCAGCAGCTTGGGAGCAGGGCGCTCCTATAATTCACCCCTCCACTTT. The variable domain in full, with the rest retrieved from reference TRBV5-5 and TRBJ1-6, is DAGVTQSPTHLIKTRGQQVTLRCSPISGHKSVSWYQQVLGQGPQFIFQYYEKEERGRGNFPDRFSARQFPNYSSELNVNALLLGDSALYLCASSLGAGRSYNSPLHFGNGTRLTVT.

V is TRBV4-1 and J is TRBJ2-3; a weak D match, TRBD1 (6 bases). This CDR3 contains 14 residues. V was pared by 1 base and J by 4 bases, with 9 bases between. Germline CDR1 and CDR2: MGHRA and YSYEKL. The CDR3 loop reads CASSQGQGSDTQYF. The CDR3 DNA is TGCGCCAGCAGCCAAGGCCAGGGGTCAGATACGCAGTATTTT.

The chain combines TRBV5-1 with TRBJ2-7; the match to TRBD1 covers 9 bases. The CDR3 runs to 15 residues. The V and J ends lost 5 bases and 7 bases, in that order; junction bases with no gene match: 13. Germline V gives CDR1 SGHRS, CDR2 YFSETQ. CDR3 in amino acids: CASSRLTGGANEQYF. CDR3 nucleotide sequence: TGCGCCAGCAGTCGCTTAACAGGGGGCGCGAATGAGCAGTACTTC.

This chain links TRBV5-5 with TRBJ1-2; TRBD1 agrees at 7 bases. There are 15 residues in the CDR3. The V segment lost 0 bases and the J segment 4 bases; nucleotides outside the gene matches: 6. Germline V gene data show CDR1 as SGHKS and CDR2 as YYEKEE (reference sequence). As DNA, the CDR3 is TGTGCCAGCAGCTTGGGTGACAGGGTGGGCTATGGCTACACCTTC. Translating gives CASSLGDRVGYGYTF.

V and J are TRBV6-1 and TRBJ2-7, with a possible D match to TRBD2 (7 bases). CDR1 and CDR2 (germline): MNHNS, SASEGT. Deletions cut 0 bases from V and 3 bases from J, with 12 bases between. The length of the CDR3 is 15 residues. The CDR3 DNA reads TGTGCCAGCAGTGAAGCGGGGGGGCATATCTACGAGCAGTACTTC. Translation: CASSEAGGHIYEQYF.

This sequence joins TRBV6-5 and TRBJ1-2; D is unclear. V was cut by 6 bases and J by 4 bases, with 15 bases left in between. The CDR3 contains 14 residues. Looked up from germline, CDR1 is MNHEY and CDR2 is SVGAGI. The chain's CDR3 is CASSAALEAYGYTF. The CDR3 DNA sequence: TGTGCCAGCAGCGCAGCACTCGAAGCCTATGGCTACACCTTC.

V and J are TRBV11-3 and TRBJ1-3; D not certain. The V and J ends lost 7 bases and 6 bases respectively, with 22 bases between them. This CDR3 is 16 amino acids long. Per the germline V gene, CDR1 is SGHNT and CDR2 is YENEEA. The chain's CDR3 is CASTNVFGDLANTIYF. The CDR3, as DNA: TGTGCCAGCACCAACGTATTCGGGGATTTAGCAAACACCATATATTTT.